The source of this T cell receptor (beta chain) is a study of T cell responses to AZD1222 COVID-19 vaccine. Overall study findings and caveats: Every sample of the repertoires postdated the peak T cell response. Across spike, vaccine-associated CD4 TCRs were found, dominant at 160-218 and 743-854.

Method: immunoSEQ multiplex PCR; TCRdb's copy keeps in-frame clones and lacks some. The data show roughly 20,000 clones, approximately 82% seen once. On this clone: Its specificity is unknown.

Trimming stripped 6 bases from V and 5 bases from J, with 23 bases between. Germline loops: CDR1 LNHDA, CDR2 SQIVND (reference sequence). The CDR3 loop spans 16 amino acids. The TCR comes from an adult in good health. The chain has TRBV19 and TRBJ2-7; D may be TRBD2 (6 bases). This sample comprised peripheral blood, obtained on day 0 of AZD1222 vaccination. This CDR3 is CASSRGGGAGWHEQYF. The CDR3 DNA follows: TGTGCCAGTAGCAGAGGCGGTGGGGCGGGGTGGCACGAGCAGTACTTC.